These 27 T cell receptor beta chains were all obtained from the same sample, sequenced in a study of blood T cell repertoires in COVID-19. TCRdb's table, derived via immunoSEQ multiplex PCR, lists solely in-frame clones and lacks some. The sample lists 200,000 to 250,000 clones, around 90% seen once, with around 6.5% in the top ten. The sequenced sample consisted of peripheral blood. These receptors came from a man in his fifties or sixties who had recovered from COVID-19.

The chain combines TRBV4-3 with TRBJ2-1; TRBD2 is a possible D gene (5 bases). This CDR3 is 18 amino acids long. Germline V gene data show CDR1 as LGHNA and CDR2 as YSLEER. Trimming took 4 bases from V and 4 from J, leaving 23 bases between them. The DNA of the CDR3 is TGCGCCAGCAGCCCCGGAGCAGGTGGGAGAGGGCTGTACAATGAGCAGTTCTTC. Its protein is CASSPGAGGRGLYNEQFF.

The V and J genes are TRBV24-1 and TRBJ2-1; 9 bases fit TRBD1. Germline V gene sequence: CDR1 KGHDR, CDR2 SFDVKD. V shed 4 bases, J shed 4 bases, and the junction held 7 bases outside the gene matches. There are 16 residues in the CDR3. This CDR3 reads CATSDTTGGIYNEQFF. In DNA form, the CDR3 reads TGTGCCACCAGTGACACTACAGGGGGCATTTACAATGAGCAGTTCTTC.

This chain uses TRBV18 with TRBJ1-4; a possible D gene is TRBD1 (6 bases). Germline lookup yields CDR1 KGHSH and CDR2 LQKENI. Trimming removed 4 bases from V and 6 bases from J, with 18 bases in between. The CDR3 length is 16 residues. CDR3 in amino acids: CASSLARTVRDEKLFF. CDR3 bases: TGTGCCAGCTCACTAGCTCGGACAGTGCGGGATGAAAAACTGTTTTTT.

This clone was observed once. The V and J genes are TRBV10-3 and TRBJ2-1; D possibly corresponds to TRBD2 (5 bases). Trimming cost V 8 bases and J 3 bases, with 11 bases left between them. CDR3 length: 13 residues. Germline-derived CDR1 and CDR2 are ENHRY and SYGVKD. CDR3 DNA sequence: TGTGCCATCTGGTCCGGGGACTACAATGAGCAGTTCTTC. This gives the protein CAIWSGDYNEQFF.

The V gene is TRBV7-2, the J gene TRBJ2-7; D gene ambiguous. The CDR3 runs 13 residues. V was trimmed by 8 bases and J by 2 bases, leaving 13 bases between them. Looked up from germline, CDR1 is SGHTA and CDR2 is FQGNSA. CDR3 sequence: CASGYWATYEQYF. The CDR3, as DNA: TGTGCCAGCGGGTATTGGGCCACCTACGAGCAGTACTTC.

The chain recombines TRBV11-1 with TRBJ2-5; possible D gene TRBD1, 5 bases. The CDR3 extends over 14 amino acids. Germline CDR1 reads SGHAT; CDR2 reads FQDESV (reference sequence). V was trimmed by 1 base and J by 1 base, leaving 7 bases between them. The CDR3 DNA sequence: TGTGCCAGCAGCTTAGGAAGGGGCCAAGAGACCCAGTACTTC. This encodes CASSLGRGQETQYF.

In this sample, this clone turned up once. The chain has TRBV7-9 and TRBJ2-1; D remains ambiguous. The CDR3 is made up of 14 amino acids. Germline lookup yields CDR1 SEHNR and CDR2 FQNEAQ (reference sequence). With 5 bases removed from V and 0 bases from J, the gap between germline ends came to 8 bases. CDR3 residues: CASSPGHSYNEQFF. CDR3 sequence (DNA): TGTGCCAGCAGCCCAGGTCACTCCTACAATGAGCAGTTCTTC.

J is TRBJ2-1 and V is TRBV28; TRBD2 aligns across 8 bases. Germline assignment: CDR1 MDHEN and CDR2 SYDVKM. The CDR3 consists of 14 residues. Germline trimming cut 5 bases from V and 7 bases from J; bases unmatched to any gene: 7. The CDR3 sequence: CASSPSGSGNEQFF. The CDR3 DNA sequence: TGTGCCAGCAGTCCCAGCGGGAGCGGGAATGAGCAGTTCTTC.

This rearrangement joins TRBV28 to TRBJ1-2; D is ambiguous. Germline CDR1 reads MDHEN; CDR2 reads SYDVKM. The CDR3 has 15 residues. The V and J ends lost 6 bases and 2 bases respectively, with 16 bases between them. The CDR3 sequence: CASRAGTLSNYGYTF. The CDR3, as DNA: TGTGCCAGCAGGGCAGGTACTCTTTCCAACTATGGCTACACCTTC.

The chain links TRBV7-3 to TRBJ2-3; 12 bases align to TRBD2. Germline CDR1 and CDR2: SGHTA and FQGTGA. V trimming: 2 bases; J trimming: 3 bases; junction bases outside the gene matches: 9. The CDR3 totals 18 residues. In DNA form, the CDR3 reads TGTGCCAGCAGCTTACGGTCTAGCGGGGGGGCTTTTACAGATACGCAGTATTTT. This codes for CASSLRSSGGAFTDTQYF.

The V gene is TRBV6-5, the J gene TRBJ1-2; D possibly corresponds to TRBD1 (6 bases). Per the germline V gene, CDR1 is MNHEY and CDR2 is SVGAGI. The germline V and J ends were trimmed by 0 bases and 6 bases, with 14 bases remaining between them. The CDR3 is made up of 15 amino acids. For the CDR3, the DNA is TGTGCCAGCAGTTACTCCCCCCGGGGGGCGAATGGCTACACCTTC. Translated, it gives CASSYSPRGANGYTF.

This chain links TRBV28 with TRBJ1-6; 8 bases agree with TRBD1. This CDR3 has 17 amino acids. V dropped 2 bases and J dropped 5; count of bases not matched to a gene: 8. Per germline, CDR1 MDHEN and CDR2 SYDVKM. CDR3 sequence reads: CASSLGQGAQNNSPLHF. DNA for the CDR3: TGTGCCAGCAGTTTAGGCCAGGGGGCCCAGAATAATTCACCCCTCCACTTT.

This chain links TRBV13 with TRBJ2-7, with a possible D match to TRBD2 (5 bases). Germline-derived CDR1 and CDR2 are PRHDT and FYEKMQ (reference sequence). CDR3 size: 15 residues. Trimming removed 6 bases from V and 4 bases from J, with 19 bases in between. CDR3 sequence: CASSSTRKLGYEQYF. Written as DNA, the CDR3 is TGTGCCAGCAGTTCAACTAGAAAGCTTGGGTACGAGCAGTACTTC.

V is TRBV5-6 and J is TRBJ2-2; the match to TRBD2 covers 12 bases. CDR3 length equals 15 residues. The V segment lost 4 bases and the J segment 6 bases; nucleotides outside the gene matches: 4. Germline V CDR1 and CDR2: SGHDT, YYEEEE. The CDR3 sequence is CASSRLAGVAGELFF. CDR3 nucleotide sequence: TGTGCCAGCAGCAGACTAGCGGGAGTGGCCGGGGAGCTGTTTTTT.

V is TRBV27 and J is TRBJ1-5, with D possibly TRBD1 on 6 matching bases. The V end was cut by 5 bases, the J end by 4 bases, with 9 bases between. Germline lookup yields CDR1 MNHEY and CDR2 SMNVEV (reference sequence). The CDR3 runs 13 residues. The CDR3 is CASSKTGNQPQHF. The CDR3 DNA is TGTGCCAGCAGTAAAACAGGGAATCAGCCCCAGCATTTT.

This CDR3 reads CASSLDGERGVLAETQYF. DNA of the CDR3: TGTGCCAGCAGCTTAGATGGAGAGCGGGGGGTCCTCGCAGAGACCCAGTACTTC. The V gene is TRBV11-2, the J gene TRBJ2-5; 9 positions agree with TRBD2. Per germline, CDR1 SGHAT and CDR2 FQNNGV. This CDR3 is built from 18 residues. J was trimmed by 4 bases and V by 0 bases; bases with no gene match: 12.

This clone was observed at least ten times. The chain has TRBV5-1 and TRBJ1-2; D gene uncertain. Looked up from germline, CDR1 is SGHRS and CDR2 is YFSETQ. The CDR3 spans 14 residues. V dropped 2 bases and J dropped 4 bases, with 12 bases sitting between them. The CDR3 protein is CASSLTHELYGYTF. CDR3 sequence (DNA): TGCGCCAGCAGCTTAACTCACGAACTCTATGGCTACACCTTC.

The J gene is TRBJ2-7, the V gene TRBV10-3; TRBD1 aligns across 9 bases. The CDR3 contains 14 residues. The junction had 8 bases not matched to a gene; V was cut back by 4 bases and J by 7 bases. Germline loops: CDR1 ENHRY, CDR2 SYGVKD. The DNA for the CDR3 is TGTGCCATCAGTGTGGACAGGGGCCGGGGGGAGCAGTACTTC. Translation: CAISVDRGRGEQYF.

The CDR3 DNA is TGTGCCAGCAGCCAGGGGTCCTCTGGAAACACCATATATTTT. Residues: CASSQGSSGNTIYF. The J gene is TRBJ1-3, the V gene TRBV28; maybe TRBD1 (6 bases). This CDR3 has 14 residues. In germline, CDR1 is MDHEN, CDR2 SYDVKM. The ends were cut back, 6 bases at V and 0 bases at J, with 9 bases in the middle.

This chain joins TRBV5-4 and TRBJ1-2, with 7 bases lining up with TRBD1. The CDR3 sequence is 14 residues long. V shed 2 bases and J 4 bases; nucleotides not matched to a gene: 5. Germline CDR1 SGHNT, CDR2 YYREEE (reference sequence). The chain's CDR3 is CASSFGQAIYGYTF. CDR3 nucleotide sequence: TGTGCCAGCAGCTTCGGACAGGCGATCTATGGCTACACCTTC.

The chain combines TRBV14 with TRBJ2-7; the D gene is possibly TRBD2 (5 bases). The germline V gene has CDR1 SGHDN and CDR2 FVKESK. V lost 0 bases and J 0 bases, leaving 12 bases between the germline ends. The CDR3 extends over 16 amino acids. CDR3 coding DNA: TGTGCCAGCAGCCAAGACAGCCTAGCTAGCTCCTACGAGCAGTACTTC. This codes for CASSQDSLASSYEQYF.

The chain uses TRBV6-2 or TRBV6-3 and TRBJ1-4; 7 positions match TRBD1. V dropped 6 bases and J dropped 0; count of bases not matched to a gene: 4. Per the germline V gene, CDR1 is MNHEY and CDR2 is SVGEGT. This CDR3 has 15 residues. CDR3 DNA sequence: TGTGCCAGCAGCCGACAGGGAGCAACTAATGAAAAACTGTTTTTT. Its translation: CASSRQGATNEKLFF.

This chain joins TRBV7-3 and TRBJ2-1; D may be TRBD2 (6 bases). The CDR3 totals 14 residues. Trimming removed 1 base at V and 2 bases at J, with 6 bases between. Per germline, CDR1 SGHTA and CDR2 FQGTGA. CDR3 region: CASSLSGAYNEQFF. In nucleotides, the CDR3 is TGTGCCAGCAGCTTAAGCGGGGCCTACAATGAGCAGTTCTTC.

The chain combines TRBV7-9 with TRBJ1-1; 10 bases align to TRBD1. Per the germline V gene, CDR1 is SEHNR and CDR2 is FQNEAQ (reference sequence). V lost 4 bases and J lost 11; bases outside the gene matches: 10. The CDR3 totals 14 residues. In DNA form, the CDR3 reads TGTGCCAGCAGCTCAGAGACTCCGGGACAGGGGGCTTTCTTT. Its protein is CASSSETPGQGAFF.

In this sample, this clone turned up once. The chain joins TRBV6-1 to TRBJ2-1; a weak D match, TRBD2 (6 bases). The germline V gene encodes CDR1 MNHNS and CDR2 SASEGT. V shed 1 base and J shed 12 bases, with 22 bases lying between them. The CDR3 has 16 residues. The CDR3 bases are TGTGCCAGCAGTGAAGGGTTCGGAGGGGATTGGGGAATGCAGTTCTTC. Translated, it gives CASSEGFGGDWGMQFF.

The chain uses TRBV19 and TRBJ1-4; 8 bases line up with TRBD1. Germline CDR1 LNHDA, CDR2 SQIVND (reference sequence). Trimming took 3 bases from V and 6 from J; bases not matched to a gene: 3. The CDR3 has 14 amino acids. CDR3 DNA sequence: TGTGCCAGTAGTATCTTGGGACAGGATGAAAAACTGTTTTTT. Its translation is CASSILGQDEKLFF.

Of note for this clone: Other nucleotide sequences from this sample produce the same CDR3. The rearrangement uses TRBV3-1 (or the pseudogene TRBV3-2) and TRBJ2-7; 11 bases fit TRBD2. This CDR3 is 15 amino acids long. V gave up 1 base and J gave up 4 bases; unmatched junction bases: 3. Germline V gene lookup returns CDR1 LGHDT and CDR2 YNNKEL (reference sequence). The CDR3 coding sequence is TGTGCCAGCAGCCAAGTAGCGGGGGGGCCTTACGAGCAGTACTTC. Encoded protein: CASSQVAGGPYEQYF.